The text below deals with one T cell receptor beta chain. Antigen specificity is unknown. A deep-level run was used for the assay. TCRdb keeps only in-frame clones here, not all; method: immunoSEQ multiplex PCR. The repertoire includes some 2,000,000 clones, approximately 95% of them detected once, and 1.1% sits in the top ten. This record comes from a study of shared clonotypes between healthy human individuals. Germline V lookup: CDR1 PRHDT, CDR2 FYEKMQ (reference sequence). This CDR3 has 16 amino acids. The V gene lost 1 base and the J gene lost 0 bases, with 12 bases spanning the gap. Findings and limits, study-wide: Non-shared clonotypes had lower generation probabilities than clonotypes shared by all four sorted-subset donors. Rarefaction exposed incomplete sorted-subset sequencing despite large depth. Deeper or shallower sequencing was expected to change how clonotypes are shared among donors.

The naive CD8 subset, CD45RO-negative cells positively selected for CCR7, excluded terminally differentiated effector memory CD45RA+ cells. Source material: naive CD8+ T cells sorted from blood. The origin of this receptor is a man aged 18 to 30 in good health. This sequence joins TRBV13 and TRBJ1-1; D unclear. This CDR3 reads CASSLVGPTLNTEAFF. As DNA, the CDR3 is TGTGCCAGCAGCTTAGTCGGTCCCACCCTGAACACTGAAGCTTTCTTT.